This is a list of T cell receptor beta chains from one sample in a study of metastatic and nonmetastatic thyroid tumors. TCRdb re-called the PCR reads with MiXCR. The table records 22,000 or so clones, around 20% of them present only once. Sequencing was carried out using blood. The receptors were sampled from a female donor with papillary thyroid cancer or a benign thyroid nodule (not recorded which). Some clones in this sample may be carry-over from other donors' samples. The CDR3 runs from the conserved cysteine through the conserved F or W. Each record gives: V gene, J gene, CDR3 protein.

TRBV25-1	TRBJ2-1	CANGDYDEQFF
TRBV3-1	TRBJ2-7	CASSQAGLEQYF
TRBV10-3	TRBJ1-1	CAIMTDNLNTEAFF
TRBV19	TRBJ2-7	CASSKGSHEQYF
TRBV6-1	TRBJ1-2	CASSTRDMGWDGYTF
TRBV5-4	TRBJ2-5	CASTGARTSGSSETQYF
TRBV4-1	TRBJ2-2	CASSPRDSGVTNTGELFF
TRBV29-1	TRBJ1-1	CSAEGQQAEAFF
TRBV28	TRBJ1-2	CASSLPRASYGYTF
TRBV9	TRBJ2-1	CASSEGIYNEQFF
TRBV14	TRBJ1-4	CASSQGLIASGEKLFF
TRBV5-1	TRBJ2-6	CASSLTGAGANVLTF
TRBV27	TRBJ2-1	CASKMGLAGVALFF
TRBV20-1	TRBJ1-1	CSALDPGRNTEAFF
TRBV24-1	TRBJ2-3	CATSDLLAGGGDTQYF
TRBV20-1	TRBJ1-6	CSASSVQGTSPLHF
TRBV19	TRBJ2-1	CASSIGSYNEQFF
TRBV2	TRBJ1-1	CASTALEDTEAFF
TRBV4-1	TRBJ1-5	CASSQERGQGISNQPQHF
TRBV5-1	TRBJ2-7	CASSWGLAGGRGNEQYF
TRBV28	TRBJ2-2	CASSPGFTGVDGKLFF
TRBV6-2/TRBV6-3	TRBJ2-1	CASGDRTAGVSYNEQFF
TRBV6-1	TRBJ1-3	CASSPISGGNTIYF
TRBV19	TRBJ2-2	CASMRTGGEYTGELFF
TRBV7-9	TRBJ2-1	CASSTGARSTEQFF
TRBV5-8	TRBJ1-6	CASSLDSGVNSPLHF
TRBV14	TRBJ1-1	CASSQDSYRMGMNTEAFF
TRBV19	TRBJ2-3	CASSMDSSGWSDTQYF
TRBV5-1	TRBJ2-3	CASSLGLSDTQYF
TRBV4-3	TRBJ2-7	CASSQGDSGSYEQYF
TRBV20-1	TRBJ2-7	CSARVNRGHSEQYF
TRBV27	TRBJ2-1	CASSHNGQKLYNEQFF
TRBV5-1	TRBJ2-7	CASSLGNTAGGPRQYF
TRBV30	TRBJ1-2	CAWSSGNYGYTF
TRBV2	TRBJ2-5	CASRKNRAGMETQYF
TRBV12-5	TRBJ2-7	CASGSHDSYEQYF
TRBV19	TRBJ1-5	CASSTLYEGQPQHF
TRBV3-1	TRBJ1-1	CASSQAQGYTEAFF
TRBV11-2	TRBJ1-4	CASSLDRDEKLFF
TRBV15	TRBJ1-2	CATRGVYRGRQMGGYTF
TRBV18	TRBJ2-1	CASSPPSGQLNNEQFF
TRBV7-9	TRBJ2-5	CASSFIGTGLETQYF
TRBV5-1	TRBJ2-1	CASSLAGVSDNEQFF
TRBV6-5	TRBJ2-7	CSSSLTRQYERYF
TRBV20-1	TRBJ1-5	CSARDQGARGQPQHF
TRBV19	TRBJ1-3	CASSNLDRALSGNTIYF
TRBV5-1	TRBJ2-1	CASTGLAGDNEQFF
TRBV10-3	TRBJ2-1	CAISEPRGDQFF
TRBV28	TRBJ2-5	CASSLTGSQETQYF
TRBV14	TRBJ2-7	CASSQGAASKEYF
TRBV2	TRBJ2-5	CASSDTGSGETQYF
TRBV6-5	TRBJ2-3	CASSYGSTDTQYF
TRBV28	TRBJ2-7	CASSFLGSSYEQYF
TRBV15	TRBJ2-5	CATSRDLFWQNSEETQYF
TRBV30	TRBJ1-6	CAGETASTYNSPLHF
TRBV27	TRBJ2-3	CAISLLGVGTGADTQYF
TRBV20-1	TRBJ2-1	CSASGQERGLSLDEQFF
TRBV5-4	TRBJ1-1	CASSLGGGTEDFF
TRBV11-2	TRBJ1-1	CASSWSGTATEAFF
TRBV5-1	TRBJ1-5	CASSPGTGYKPQNF